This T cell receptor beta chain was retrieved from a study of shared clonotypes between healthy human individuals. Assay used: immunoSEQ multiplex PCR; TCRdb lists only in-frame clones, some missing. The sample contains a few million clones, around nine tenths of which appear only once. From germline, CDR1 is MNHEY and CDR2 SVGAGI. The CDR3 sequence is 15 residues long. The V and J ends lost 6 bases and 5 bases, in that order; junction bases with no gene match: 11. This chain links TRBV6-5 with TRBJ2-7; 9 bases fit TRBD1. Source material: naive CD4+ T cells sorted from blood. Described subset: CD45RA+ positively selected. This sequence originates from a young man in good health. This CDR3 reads CASRRGGQGRNEQYF. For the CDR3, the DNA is TGTGCCAGCAGGCGGGGTGGACAGGGGAGAAACGAGCAGTACTTC.